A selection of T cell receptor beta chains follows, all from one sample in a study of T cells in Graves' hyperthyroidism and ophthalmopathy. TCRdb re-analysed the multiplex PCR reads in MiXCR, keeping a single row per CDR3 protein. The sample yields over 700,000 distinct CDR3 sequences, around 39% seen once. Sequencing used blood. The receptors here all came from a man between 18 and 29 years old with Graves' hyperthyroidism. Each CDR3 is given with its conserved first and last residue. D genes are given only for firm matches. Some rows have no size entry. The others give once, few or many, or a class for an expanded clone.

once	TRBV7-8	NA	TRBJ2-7	TGTGCCAGCAGCTCCCAGGGACGCGGGTACGAGCAGTACTTC	CASSSQGRGYEQYF
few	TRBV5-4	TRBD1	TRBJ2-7	TGTGCCAGCAGCCGATGGACAGGGACGGGCGAGCAGTACTTC	CASSRWTGTGEQYF
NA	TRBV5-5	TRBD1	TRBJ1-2	TGTGCCAGCAGCTTGGGGCAGGGGGAAAGCTACACCTTC	CASSLGQGESYTF
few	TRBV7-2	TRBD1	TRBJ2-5	TGTGCCAGCAGCCCCTGGTCCGGACAGGGGAAGGAGACCCAGTACTTC	CASSPWSGQGKETQYF
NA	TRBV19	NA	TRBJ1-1	TGTGCCAGTAGTGAAGGAATGAACACTGAAGCTTCCTTT	CASSEGMNTEASF
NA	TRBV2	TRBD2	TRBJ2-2	TGTGCCAGCAACTCGCCCTGGGGCGGGAGTAACACCGGGGAGCTGTTTTTT	CASNSPWGGSNTGELFF
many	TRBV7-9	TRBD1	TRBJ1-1	TGTGCCAGCAGCTCCGGGACAGGGGGGCCTGAAGCTTTCTTT	CASSSGTGGPEAFF
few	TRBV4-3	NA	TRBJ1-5	TGCGCCAGCAGCCTACAACAGACCCATCAGCCCCAGCATTTT	CASSLQQTHQPQHF
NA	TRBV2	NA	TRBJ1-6	TGTGCCAGCAGTGAATTCGAGGGGCCATACTCACCCCTCCACTTT	CASSEFEGPYSPLHF
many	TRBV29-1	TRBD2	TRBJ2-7	TGCAGCGTTGAAGTAGAAGCGGGGGACCACTACGAGCAGTACTTC	CSVEVEAGDHYEQYF
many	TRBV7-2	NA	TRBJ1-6	TGTGCCAGCAGCTGGCGGGATTTTTCACCCCTCCACTTT	CASSWRDFSPLHF
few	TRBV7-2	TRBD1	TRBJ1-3	TGTGCCAGCGGGCTAACAGGGGGGGCGAACACCATATATTTT	CASGLTGGANTIYF
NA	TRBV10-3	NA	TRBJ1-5	TGTGCCACCGGGTCGGCTGAGGCGAGCAATCAGCCCCAGCATTTT	CATGSAEASNQPQHF
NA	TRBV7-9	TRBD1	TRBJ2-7	TGTGCCAGCAGCTTTTATGTCGGACAGGGGATTTCCTACGAGCAGTACTTC	CASSFYVGQGISYEQYF
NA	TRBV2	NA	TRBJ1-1	TGTGCCAGCAAGGTCGACAATTCGAACACTGAAGCTTTCTTT	CASKVDNSNTEAFF
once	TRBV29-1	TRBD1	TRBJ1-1	TGCAGCGGACAGGGGTCGATGAACACTGAAGCTTTCTTT	CSGQGSMNTEAFF
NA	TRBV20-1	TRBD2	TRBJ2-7	TGCAGTGCTGGGGGGGGAGTGGGAGTTTTCGAGCAGTACTTC	CSAGGGVGVFEQYF
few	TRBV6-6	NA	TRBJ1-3	TGTGCCAGCAGTTACAACAGGGACTCTGGAAACACCATATATTTT	CASSYNRDSGNTIYF
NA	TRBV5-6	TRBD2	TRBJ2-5	TGTGCCAGCAGCCAACAAGCGGGGGGACGAGAGACCCAGTACTTC	CASSQQAGGRETQYF
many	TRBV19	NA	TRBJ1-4	TGTGCCAGTAGCCATCCTCCACGCGGTGAAAAACTGTTTTTT	CASSHPPRGEKLFF
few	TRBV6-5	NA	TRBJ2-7	TGTGCCAGCAGCCCGACAGGCCCCCACGAGCAGTACTTC	CASSPTGPHEQYF
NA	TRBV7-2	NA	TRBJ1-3	TGTGCCAGCAGCTTGGCCCGGGGGCGATTTGGAAACACCATATATTTT	CASSLARGRFGNTIYF
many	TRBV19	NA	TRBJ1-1	TGTGCCAGTTCCCCGTCCATCGGGGGCACTGAAGCTTTCTTT	CASSPSIGGTEAFF
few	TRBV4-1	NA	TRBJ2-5	TGCGCCAGCAGCCAAGCGAGGTCGGAGACCCAGTACTTC	CASSQARSETQYF
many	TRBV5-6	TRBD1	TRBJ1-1	TGTGCCAGCAGTTCAGGGGGCTCTGAAGCTTTCTTT	CASSSGGSEAFF
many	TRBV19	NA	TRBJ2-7	TGTGCCAGTAGTGCCGCCCACCTCTACGAGCAGTACTTC	CASSAAHLYEQYF
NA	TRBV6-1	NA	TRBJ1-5	TGTGCCAGCAGTAAAACAGGGAGGCGGCCCCAGCATTTT	CASSKTGRRPQHF
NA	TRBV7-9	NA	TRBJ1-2	TGTGCCAGCAGCCAACAGCGAGGGACGGCCTATGGCTACACCTTC	CASSQQRGTAYGYTF
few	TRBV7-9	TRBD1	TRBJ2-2	TGTGCCAGCAGCTTAACGGTTGCGAGGGGGCCTAACACCGGGGAGCTGTTTTTT	CASSLTVARGPNTGELFF
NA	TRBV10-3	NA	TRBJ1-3	TGTGCCATCAGTGAAAGGGGGACCGGAAACACCATATATTTT	CAISERGTGNTIYF
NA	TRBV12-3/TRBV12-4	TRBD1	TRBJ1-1	TGTGCCAGCAGTGCATATAACAGGGGGGACACTGAAGCTTTCTTT	CASSAYNRGDTEAFF
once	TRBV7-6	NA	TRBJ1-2	TGTGCCAGCACCACCGCCGGGGAGCTGGATGGCTACACCTTC	CASTTAGELDGYTF
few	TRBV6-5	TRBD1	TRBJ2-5	TGTGCCAGCAGCCGGGACAGAATCCAAGAGACCCAGTACTTC	CASSRDRIQETQYF
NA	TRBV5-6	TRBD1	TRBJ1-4	TGTGCCAGCAGCTTGGAAGGGGGCCGCAATGAAAAACTGTTTTTT	CASSLEGGRNEKLFF
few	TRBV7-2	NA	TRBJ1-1	TGTGCCAGCAGTAGGCCCTTCAAGATGAACACTGAAGCTTTCTTT	CASSRPFKMNTEAFF
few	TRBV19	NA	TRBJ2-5	TGTGCCAGTAGTATAGTCCTCTGGGAGCGGGAGACCCAGTACTTC	CASSIVLWERETQYF
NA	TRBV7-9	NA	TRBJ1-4	TGTGCCAGCAGCCCACCCAGGGGCTTGGGGGAAAAACTGTTTTTT	CASSPPRGLGEKLFF
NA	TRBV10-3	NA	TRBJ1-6	TGTGCCAGCAGTTACTCGGGGTTAAGCTCCTATAATTCACCCCTCCACTTT	CASSYSGLSSYNSPLHF
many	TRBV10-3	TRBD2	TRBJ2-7	TGTGCCATCAGTGAGTCCCGGACTAGCGGCTCCTACGAGCAGTACTTC	CAISESRTSGSYEQYF
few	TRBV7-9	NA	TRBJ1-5	TGTGCCAGCAGCGGGGAGGCAGGAGTTTTTAGCAATCAGCCCCAGCATTTT	CASSGEAGVFSNQPQHF
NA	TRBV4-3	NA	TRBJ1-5	TGCGCCAGCAGCCAAGATTGGCAGAATCAGCCCCAGCATTTT	CASSQDWQNQPQHF
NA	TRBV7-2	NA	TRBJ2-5	TGTGCCAGCAGCTTAGACAGCGGACAAACCGTAGGGACCCAGTACTTC	CASSLDSGQTVGTQYF
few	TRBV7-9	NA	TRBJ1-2	TGTGCCCTCTTTGGGGATGGGACAACTTATAACTATGGCTACACCTTC	CALFGDGTTYNYGYTF
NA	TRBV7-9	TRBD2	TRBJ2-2	TGTGCCAGCAGCTTGACTAGCGGGCGCAACACCGGGGAGCTGTTTTTT	CASSLTSGRNTGELFF
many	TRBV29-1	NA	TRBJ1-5	TGCAGCGTTTCGGACTGGAATCAGCCCCAGCATTTT	CSVSDWNQPQHF
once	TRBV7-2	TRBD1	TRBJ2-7	TGTGCCAGCAGTGCGATGGGACAGCGCCCCTACGAGCAGTACTTC	CASSAMGQRPYEQYF
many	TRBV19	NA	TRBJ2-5	TGTGCCAGTAGTGTGACGGTAACAGAGGCCCAGTACTTC	CASSVTVTEAQYF
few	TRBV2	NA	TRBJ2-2	TGTGCCAGCGCTCCCGGGCCAAAGCTGTTTTTT	CASAPGPKLFF
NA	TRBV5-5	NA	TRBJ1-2	TGTGCCAGCAGAATGGTAGCGGGAGACTATGGCTACACCTTC	CASRMVAGDYGYTF
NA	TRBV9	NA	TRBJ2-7	TGTGCCAGCACCTCCGTCGGACTGAGCTCCTACGAGCAGTACTTC	CASTSVGLSSYEQYF
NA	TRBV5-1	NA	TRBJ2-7	TGCGCCAGCAGCCAAGGAACCGGACAGAACTACGAGCAGTACTTC	CASSQGTGQNYEQYF
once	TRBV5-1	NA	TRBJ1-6	TGCGCCAGCAGCTTAGTTAGGGAGGCGAATTCACCCCTCCACTTT	CASSLVREANSPLHF
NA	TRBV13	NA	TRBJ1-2	TGTGCCAGCAGCTTACACGGGGGAGGTAACTATGGCTACACCTTC	CASSLHGGGNYGYTF